This T cell receptor (beta chain) came from a study of PD-L1 blockade in urothelial cancer. Study-level background: The patients first took atezolizumab in about 2014, receiving 1,200 mg intravenously every 3 weeks. Patients previously received 0 to 3 chemotherapy regimens.

Using immunoSEQ multiplex PCR, the repertoire was profiled, and TCRdb retains in-frame clones only, with some absent. The sample contains fewer than 100,000 clones, around four fifths of which appear only once. The V gene lost 11 bases and the J gene lost 0 bases, with 17 bases spanning the gap. Germline loops: CDR1 SNHLY, CDR2 FYNNEI. The CDR3 length is 15 residues. Specified time point: pretreatment peripheral blood. Sample: PBMCs, taken around atezolizumab (anti-PD-L1) treatment. The receptor was derived from a man aged 35 to 55 with urothelial cancer. This chain uses TRBV2 with TRBJ2-1, with a tentative D call TRBD1 (6 bases). CDR3 region: CAGGQTGSSYNEQFF. In nucleotides, the CDR3 is TGTGCCGGGGGACAAACTGGTAGCTCCTACAATGAGCAGTTCTTC. The entire variable domain, with the rest obtained from reference TRBV2 and TRBJ2-1, is as follows: EPEVTQTPSHQVTQMGQEVILRCVPISNHLYFYWYRQILGQKVEFLVSFYNNEISEKSEIFDDQFSVERPDGSNFTLKIRSTKLEDSAMYFCAGGQTGSSYNEQFFGPGTRLTVL.